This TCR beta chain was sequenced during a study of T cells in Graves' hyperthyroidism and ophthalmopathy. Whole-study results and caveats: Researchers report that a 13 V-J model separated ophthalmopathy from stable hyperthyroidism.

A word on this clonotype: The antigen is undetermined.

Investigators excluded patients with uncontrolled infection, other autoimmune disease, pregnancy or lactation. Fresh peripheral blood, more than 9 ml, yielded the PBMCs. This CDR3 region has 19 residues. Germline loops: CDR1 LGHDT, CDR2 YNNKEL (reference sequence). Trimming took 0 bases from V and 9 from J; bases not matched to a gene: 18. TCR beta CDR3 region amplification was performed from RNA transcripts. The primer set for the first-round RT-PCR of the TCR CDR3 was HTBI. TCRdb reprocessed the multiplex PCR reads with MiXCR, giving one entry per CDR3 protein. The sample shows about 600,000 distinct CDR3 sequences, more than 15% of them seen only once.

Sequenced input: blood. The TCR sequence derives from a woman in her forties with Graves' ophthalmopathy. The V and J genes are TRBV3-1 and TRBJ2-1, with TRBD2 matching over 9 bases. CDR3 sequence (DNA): TGTGCCAGCAGCCAAGAGAGGATTTTAGGCGGGAGGGCCTTTGGTGAGCAGTTCTTC. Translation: CASSQERILGGRAFGEQFF.